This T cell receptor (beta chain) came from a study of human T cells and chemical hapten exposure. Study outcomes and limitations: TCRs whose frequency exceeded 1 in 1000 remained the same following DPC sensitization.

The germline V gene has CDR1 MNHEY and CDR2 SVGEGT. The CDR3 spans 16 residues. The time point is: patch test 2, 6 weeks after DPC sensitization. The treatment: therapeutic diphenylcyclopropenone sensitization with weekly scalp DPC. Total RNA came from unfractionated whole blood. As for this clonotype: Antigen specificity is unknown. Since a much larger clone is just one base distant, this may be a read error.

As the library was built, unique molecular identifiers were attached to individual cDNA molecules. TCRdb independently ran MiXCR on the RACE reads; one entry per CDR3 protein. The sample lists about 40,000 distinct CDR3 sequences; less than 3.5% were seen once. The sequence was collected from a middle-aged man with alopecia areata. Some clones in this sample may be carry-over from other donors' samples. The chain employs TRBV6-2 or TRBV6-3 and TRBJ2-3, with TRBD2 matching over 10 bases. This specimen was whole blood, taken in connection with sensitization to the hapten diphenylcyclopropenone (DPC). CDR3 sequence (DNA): TGTGCCAGCAGCAAAAATAGCGGGAGGACCACAAATACGCAGTATTTT. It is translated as CASSKNSGRTTNTQYF.